A selection of T cell receptor beta chains follows, all from one sample in a study of shared clonotypes between healthy human individuals. Assay: immunoSEQ multiplex PCR; the TCRdb copy retains only in-frame clones and omits some. In the table there are 850,000 to 1,200,000 clones, around 75% of which are singletons. The specimen sequenced was memory CD4+ T cells sorted from blood. The receptors here all came from a man in his late teens or twenties in good health. The CDR3 runs from the conserved cysteine through the conserved F or W. A D gene is named only where the DNA matches it firmly. Rows give clone size only sometimes, using once, few, many, or a class for an expanded clone.

d_call	v_call	clone_size	j_call	cdr3_nt	cdr3_aa
-	TRBV2	-	TRBJ1-5	TGTGCCAGCAGTGAAGCCGAGGGGCCTCTCCATCCGCAGCATTTT	CASSEAEGPLHPQHF
-	TRBV4-3	-	TRBJ2-7	TGCGCCAGCAGCCAAGATTCTACGGGACGGATCTACGAGCAGTACTTC	CASSQDSTGRIYEQYF
TRBD2	TRBV19	-	TRBJ2-7	TGTGCCAGTAGCGGGAGGGGCTACGAGCAGTACTTC	CASSGRGYEQYF
-	TRBV5-6	-	TRBJ2-6	TGTGCCAGCAGGCTGTTTTTGGGTGTCGGCTCTGGGGCCAACGTCCTGACTTTC	CASRLFLGVGSGANVLTF
-	TRBV7-9	-	TRBJ2-1	TGTGCCAGCAGCTTAGCATGGACGACCAGCTACAATGAGCAGTTCTTC	CASSLAWTTSYNEQFF
-	TRBV7-2	-	TRBJ2-5	TGTGCCAGCAGCCTCTTGGTGGGCCACCAAGAGACCCAGTACTTC	CASSLLVGHQETQYF
TRBD2	TRBV7-2	-	TRBJ2-3	TGTGCCAGCAGCTCTGTAACCGGAGGACTAGCACGAGATACGCAGTATTTT	CASSSVTGGLARDTQYF
TRBD2	TRBV5-1	many	TRBJ2-7	TGCGCCAGCAGCTTGGGACCGACTAGCGGGCTCTACGAGCAGTACTTC	CASSLGPTSGLYEQYF
-	TRBV7-2	-	TRBJ2-5	TGTGCCAGCAGTTCATACAGACAAGAGACCCAGTACTTC	CASSSYRQETQYF
-	TRBV18	-	TRBJ2-5	TGTGCCAGCTCACCACCTCAGGGGTCGGGACAGACCCAGTACTTC	CASSPPQGSGQTQYF
TRBD1	TRBV2	-	TRBJ1-5	TGTGCCAGCAGTGTCACAGGGGATCAGCCCCAGCATTTT	CASSVTGDQPQHF
-	TRBV6-1	-	TRBJ1-1	TGTGCCAGCAAGGGACTGTGGAACACTGAAGCTTTCTTT	CASKGLWNTEAFF
-	TRBV19	-	TRBJ1-5	TGTGCCAGTAAGTCTACTCAGGGGCAGCCCCAGCATTTT	CASKSTQGQPQHF
-	TRBV5-8	-	TRBJ2-5	TGTGCCAGCAGCCGGTCGTTCCTACGGGGGCGGCAAGAGACCCAGTACTTC	CASSRSFLRGRQETQYF
TRBD1	TRBV28	-	TRBJ1-2	TGTGCCAGCAGTTACGAGACAGGGAACTATGGCTACACCTTC	CASSYETGNYGYTF
TRBD1	TRBV6-5	-	TRBJ1-2	TGTGCCAGCAGTTACTCGACAGGGCCTTGGGAAGGCTACACCTTC	CASSYSTGPWEGYTF
-	TRBV19	-	TRBJ2-1	TGTGCCAGTAGTTTACTAGGGGGTTGGCAGTTCTTC	CASSLLGGWQFF
-	TRBV28	-	TRBJ1-1	TGTGCCAGCAGAGCAGGGCGAACTGAAGCTTTCTTT	CASRAGRTEAFF
-	TRBV13	-	TRBJ2-7	TGTGCCAGCAGCTTAGGCCACACCCCCTACGAGCAGTACTTC	CASSLGHTPYEQYF
-	TRBV9	few	TRBJ2-3	TGTGCCAGCAGCGTAGGCCGGGGACGGAACTCAAACACAGATACGCAGTATTTT	CASSVGRGRNSNTDTQYF
TRBD2	TRBV6-6	-	TRBJ2-7	TGTGCCAGCAGCCGACTAGCGGGCGCCTACGAGCAGTACTTC	CASSRLAGAYEQYF
-	TRBV18	-	TRBJ1-1	TGTGCCAGCTCACCATTGGAGGGGGAAGCTTTCTTT	CASSPLEGEAFF
-	TRBV14	-	TRBJ2-7	TGTGCCAGCAGCCAAGTCGGAGGAACAACTACCTACGAGCAGTACTTC	CASSQVGGTTTYEQYF
-	TRBV30	few	TRBJ2-7	TGTGCCTGGAGTGTTTCGGGACGGACTTCCCCGAGGCAGTACTTC	CAWSVSGRTSPRQYF
-	TRBV5-8	-	TRBJ1-2	TGTGCCAGCAGCCGCAAGGGGGGGACTAACTATGGCTACACCTTC	CASSRKGGTNYGYTF
-	TRBV6-5	-	TRBJ2-7	TGTGCCAGCAGTTCACAGGGTTACGAGCAGTACTTC	CASSSQGYEQYF
TRBD1	TRBV7-2	-	TRBJ1-2	TGTGCCAGCAGCCTGGGACAGGGGAACTATGGCTACACCTTC	CASSLGQGNYGYTF
TRBD1	TRBV6-5	-	TRBJ1-2	TGTGCCAGCAGACAGGGGCGGACTGGCTACACCTTC	CASRQGRTGYTF
TRBD1	TRBV5-1	-	TRBJ1-2	TGCGCCAGCAGCTTGAGACAGGGTTTAGGCTACACCTTC	CASSLRQGLGYTF
-	TRBV7-3	-	TRBJ2-7	TGTGCCAGCAGCGCTCCAAGGGACGAGCAGTACTTC	CASSAPRDEQYF
-	TRBV28	-	TRBJ2-1	TGTGCCAGTACGATTTTGGGCTCCTACAATGAGCAGTTCTTC	CASTILGSYNEQFF